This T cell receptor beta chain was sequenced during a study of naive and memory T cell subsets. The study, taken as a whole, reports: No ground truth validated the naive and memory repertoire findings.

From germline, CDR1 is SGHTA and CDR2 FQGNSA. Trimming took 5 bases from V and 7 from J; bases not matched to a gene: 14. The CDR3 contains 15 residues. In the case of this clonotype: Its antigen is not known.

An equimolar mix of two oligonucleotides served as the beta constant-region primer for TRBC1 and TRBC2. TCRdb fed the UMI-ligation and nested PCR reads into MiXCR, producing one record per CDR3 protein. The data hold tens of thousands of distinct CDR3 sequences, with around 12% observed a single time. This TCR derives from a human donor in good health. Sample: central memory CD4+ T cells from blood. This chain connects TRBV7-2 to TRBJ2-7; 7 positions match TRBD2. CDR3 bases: TGTGCCAGCAGCCCTAGTTCAGCGGGAAGGGAGGAGCAGTACTTC. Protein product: CASSPSSAGREEQYF.